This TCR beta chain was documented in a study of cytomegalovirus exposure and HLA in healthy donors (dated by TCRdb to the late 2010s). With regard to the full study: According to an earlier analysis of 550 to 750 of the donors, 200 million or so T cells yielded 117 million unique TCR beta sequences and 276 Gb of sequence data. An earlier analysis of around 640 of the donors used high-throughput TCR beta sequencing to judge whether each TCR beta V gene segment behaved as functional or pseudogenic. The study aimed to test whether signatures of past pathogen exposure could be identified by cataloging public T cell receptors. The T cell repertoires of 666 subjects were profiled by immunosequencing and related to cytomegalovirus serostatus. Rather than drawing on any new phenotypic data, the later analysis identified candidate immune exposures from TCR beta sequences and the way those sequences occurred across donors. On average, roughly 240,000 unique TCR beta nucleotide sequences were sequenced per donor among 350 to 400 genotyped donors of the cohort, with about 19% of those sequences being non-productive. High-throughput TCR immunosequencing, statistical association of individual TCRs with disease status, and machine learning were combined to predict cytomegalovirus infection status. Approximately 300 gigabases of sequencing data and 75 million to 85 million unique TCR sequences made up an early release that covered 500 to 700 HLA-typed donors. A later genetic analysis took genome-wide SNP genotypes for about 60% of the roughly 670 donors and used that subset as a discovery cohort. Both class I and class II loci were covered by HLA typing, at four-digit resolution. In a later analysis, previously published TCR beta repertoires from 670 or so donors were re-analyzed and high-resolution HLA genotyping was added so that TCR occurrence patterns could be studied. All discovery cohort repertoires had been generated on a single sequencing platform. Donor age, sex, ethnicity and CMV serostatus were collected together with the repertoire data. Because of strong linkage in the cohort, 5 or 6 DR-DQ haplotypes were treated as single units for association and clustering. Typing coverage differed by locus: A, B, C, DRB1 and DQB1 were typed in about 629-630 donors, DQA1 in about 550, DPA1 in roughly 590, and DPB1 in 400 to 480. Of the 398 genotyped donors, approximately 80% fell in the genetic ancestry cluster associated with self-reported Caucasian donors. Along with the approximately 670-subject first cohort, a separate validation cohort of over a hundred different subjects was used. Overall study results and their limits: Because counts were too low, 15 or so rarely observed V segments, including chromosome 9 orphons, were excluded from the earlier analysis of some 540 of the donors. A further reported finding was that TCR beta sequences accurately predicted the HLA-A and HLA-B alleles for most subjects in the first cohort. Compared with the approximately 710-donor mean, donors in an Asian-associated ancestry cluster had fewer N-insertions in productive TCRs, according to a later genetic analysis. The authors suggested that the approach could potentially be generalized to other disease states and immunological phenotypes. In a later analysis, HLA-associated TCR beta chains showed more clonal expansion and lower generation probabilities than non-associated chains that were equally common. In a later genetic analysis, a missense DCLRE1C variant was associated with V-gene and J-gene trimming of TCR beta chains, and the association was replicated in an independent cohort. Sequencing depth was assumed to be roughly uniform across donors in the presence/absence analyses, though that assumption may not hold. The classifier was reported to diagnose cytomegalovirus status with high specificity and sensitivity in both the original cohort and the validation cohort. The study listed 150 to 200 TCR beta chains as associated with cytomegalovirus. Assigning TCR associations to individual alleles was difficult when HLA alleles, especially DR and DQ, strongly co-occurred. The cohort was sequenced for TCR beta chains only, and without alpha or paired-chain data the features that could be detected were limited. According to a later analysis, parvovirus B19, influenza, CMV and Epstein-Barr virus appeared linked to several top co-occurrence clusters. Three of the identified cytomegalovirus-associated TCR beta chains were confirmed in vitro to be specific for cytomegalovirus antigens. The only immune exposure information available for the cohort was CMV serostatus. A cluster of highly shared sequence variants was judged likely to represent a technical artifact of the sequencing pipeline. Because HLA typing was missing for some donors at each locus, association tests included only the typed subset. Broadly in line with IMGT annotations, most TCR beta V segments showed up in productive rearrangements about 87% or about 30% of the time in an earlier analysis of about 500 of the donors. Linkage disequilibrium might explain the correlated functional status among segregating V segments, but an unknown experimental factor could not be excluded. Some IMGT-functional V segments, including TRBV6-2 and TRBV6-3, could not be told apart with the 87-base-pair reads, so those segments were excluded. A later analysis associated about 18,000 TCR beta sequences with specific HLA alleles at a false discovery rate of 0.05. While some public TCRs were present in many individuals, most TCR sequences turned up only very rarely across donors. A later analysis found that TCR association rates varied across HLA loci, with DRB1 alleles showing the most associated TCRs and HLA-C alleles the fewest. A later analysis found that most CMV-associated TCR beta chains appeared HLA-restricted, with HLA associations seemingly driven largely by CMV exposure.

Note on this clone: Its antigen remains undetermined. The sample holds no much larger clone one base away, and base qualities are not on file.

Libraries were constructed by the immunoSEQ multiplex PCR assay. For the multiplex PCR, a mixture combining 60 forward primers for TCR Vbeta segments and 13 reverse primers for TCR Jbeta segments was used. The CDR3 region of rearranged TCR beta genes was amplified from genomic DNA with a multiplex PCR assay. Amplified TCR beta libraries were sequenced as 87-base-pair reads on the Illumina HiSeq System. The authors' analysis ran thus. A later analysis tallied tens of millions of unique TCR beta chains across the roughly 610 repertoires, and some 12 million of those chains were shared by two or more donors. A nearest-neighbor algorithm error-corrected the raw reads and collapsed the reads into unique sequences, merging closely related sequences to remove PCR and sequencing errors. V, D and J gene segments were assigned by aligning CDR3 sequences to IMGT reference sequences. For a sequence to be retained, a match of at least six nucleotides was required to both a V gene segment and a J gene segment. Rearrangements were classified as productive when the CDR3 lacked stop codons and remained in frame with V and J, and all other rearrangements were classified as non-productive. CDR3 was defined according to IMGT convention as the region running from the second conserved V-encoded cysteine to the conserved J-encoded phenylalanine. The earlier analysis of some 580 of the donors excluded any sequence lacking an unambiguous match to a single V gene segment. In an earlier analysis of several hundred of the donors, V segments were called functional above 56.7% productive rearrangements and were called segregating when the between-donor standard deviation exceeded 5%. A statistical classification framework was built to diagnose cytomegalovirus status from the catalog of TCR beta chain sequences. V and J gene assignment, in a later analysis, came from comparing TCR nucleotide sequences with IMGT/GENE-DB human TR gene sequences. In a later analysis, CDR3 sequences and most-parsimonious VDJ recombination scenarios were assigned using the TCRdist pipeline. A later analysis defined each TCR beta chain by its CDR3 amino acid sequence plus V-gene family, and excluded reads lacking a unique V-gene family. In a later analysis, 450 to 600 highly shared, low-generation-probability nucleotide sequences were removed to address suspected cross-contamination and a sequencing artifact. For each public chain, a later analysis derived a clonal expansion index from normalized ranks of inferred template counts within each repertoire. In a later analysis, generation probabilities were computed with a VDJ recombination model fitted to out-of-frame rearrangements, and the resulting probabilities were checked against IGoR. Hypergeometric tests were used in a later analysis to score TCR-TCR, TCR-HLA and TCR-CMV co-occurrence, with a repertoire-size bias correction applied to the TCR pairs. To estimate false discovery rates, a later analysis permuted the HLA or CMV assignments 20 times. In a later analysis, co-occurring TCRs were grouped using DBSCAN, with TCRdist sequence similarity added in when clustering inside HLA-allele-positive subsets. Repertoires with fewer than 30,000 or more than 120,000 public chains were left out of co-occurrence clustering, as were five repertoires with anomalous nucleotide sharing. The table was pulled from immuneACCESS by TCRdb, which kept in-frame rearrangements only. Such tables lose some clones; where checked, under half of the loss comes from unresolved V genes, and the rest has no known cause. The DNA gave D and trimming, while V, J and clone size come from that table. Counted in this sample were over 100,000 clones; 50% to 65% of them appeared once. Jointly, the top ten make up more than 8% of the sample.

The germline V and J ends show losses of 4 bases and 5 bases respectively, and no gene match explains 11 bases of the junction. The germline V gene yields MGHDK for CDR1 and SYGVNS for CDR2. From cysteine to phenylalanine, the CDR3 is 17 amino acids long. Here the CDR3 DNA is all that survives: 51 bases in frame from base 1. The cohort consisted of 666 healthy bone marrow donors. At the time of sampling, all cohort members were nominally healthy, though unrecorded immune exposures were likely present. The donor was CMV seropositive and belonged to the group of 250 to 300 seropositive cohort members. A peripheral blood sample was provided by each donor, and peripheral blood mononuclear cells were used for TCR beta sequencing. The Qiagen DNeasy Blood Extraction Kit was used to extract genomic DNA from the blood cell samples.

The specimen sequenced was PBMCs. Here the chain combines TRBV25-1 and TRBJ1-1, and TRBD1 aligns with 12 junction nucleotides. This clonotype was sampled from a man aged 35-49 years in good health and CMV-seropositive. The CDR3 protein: CASSVRPGQGAQTEAFF. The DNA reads TGTGCCAGCAGTGTACGACCGGGACAGGGGGCGCAGACTGAAGCTTTCTTT.